The clone carrying this TCR beta chain turned up a few times. Original processing methods: It was from reference gene primer amplification that nucleated cell counts were estimated. TCRdb keeps only in-frame clones here, not all; method: immunoSEQ multiplex PCR. V, J and clone size are taken as reported in that table, and D and trimming were inferred from the DNA itself. The sample has around 160,000 clones, roughly 90% seen once; the top ten hold 1% to 1.5%. The data derive from a study of blood T cell repertoires in COVID-19. Study at large: Some COVID-19 samples were acute and others convalescent; all came from the United States, Italy and Spain.

The CDR3 runs 14 residues. Per the germline V gene, CDR1 is LGHNA and CDR2 is YSLEER. Trimming removed 1 base at V and 8 bases at J, with 12 bases between. Participants came from 24 US areas, aged roughly 18 to 95 years. Cohorts were based on clinical histories the participants reported. This chain joins TRBV4-3 and TRBJ2-1, with unresolved D. This TCR was sampled from a woman aged 25 to 39 with acute COVID-19. Sequencing used PBMCs or T cells enriched from blood (not recorded which). This CDR3 reads CASSQVLERDEQFF. For the CDR3, the DNA is TGCGCCAGCAGCCAAGTCCTAGAACGGGATGAGCAGTTCTTC.